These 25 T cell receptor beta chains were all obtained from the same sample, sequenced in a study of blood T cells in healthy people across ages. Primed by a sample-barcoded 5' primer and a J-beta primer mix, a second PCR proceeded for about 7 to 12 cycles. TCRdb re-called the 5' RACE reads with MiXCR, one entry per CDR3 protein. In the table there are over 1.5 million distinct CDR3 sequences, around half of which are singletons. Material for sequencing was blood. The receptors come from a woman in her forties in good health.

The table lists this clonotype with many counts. CDR3 residues: CSVEAGPYEQYF. The CDR3 DNA sequence: TGCAGCGTTGAGGCGGGGCCCTACGAGCAGTACTTC. The rearrangement links TRBV29-1 to TRBJ2-7; possibly TRBD2 for D (6 bases). This CDR3 spans 12 amino acids. Germline V gives CDR1 SQVTM, CDR2 ANQGSEA. V was cut by 3 bases and J by 2 bases, with 8 bases left in between.

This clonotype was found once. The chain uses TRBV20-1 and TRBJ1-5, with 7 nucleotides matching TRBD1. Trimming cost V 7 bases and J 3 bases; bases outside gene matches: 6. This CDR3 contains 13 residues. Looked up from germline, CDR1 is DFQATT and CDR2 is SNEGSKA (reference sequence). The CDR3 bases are TGCAGTGTGTGGGGACAGTACAATCAGCCCCAGCATTTT. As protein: CSVWGQYNQPQHF.

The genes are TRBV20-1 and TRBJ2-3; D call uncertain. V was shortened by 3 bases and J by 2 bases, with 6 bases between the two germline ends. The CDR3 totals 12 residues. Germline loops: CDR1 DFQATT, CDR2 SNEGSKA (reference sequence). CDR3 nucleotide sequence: TGCAGTGCTAGCCCTACCACAGATACGCAGTATTTT. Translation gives CSASPTTDTQYF.

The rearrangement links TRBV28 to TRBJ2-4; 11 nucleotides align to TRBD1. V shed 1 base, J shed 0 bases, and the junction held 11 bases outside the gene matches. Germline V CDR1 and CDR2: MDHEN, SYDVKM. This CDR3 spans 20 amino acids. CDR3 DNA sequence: TGTGCCAGCAGTTTATATGGGACAGGGGGAGGTTATGGAGCCAAAAACATTCAGTACTTC. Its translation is CASSLYGTGGGYGAKNIQYF.

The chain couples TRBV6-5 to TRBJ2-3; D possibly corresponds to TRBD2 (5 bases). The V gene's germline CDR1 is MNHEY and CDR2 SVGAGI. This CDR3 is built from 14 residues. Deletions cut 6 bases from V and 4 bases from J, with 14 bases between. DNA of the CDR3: TGTGCCAGCAGGGTATCGGGGAGCGCAGATACGCAGTATTTT. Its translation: CASRVSGSADTQYF.

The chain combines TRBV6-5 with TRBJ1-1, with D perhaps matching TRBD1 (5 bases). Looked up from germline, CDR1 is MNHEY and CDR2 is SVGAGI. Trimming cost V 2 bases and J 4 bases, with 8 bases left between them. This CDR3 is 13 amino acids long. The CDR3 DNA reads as TGTGCCAGCAGTTACCTGGGGGTCACTGAAGCTTTCTTT. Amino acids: CASSYLGVTEAFF.

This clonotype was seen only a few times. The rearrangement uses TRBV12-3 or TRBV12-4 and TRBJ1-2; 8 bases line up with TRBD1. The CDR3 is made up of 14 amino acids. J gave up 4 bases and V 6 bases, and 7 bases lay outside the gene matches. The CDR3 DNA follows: TGTGCCAGCAGGCTTCAGGGGGCTGGCTATGGCTACACCTTC. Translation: CASRLQGAGYGYTF.

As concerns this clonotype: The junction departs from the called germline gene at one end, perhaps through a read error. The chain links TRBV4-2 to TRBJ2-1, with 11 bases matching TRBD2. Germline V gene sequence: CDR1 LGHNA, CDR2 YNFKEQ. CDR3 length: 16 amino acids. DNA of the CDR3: TGTGCCGGCAGCCAAGCGACTAGCGGGGCCTACAATGAGCAGTTCTTC. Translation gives CAGSQATSGAYNEQFF.

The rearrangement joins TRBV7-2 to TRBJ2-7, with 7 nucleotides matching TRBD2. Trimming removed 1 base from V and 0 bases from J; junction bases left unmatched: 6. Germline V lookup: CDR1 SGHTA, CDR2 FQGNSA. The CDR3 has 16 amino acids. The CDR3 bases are TGTGCCAGCAGCTTAGGGGGCGGGGGTAACTCCTACGAGCAGTACTTC. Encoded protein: CASSLGGGGNSYEQYF.

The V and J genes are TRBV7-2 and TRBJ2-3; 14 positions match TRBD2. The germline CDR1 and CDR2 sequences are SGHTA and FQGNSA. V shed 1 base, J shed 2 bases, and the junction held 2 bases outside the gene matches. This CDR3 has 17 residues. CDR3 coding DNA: TGTGCCAGCAGCTTAGGACTAGCGGGGGGGCACACAGATACGCAGTATTTT. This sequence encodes CASSLGLAGGHTDTQYF.

CDR3 bases: TGTGCCAGCAGTAACCGGGACACAAATCAGCCCCAGCATTTT. As protein: CASSNRDTNQPQHF. V and J are TRBV6-6 and TRBJ1-5; maybe TRBD1 (6 bases). The CDR3 loop spans 14 amino acids. With 5 bases removed from V and 4 bases from J, the gap between germline ends came to 12 bases. Germline CDR1 is MNHNY and CDR2 is SVGAGI (reference sequence).

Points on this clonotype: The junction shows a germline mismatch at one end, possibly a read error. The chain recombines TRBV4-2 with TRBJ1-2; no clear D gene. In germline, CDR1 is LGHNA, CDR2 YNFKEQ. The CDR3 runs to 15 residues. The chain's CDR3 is CANSPRNTLPYGYTF. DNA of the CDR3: TGTGCCAACAGCCCTCGTAACACACTACCCTATGGCTACACCTTC.

The CDR3 nucleotides are TGTGCCAGCAGTTTTATGGTAGCGACGGAGACCCAGTACTTC. Translated, it gives CASSFMVATETQYF. This chain uses TRBV12-3 or TRBV12-4 with TRBJ2-5, with D possibly matching TRBD2 (5 bases). This CDR3 is built from 14 residues. Trimming removed 3 bases from V and 5 bases from J, with 13 bases in between.

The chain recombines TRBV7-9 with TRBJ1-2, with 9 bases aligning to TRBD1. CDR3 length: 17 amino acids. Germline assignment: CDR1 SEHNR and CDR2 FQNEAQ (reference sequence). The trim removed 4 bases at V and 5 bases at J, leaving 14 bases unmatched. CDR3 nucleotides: TGTGCCAGCAGCTCAACGAAGGGACAGGGCCATTGGTATGGCTACACCTTC. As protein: CASSSTKGQGHWYGYTF.

The DNA for the CDR3 is TGTGCCAGCAGTGATCTACTAGCGGCAACAGATACGCAGTATTTT. Translating it yields CASSDLLAATDTQYF. This sequence joins TRBV2 and TRBJ2-3; 8 bases are shared with TRBD2. The J segment lost 3 bases and the V segment lost 3 bases, leaving 5 bases of the junction unmatched. This CDR3 spans 15 amino acids. Per the germline V gene, CDR1 is SNHLY and CDR2 is FYNNEI.

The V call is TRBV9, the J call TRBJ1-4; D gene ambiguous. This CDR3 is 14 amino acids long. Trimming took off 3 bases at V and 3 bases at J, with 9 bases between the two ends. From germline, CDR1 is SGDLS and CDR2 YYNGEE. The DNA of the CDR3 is TGTGCCAGCAGCGCAACAAAGTCTAATGAAAAACTGTTTTTT. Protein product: CASSATKSNEKLFF. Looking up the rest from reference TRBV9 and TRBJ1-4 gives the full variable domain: DSGVTQTPKHLITATGQRVTLRCSPRSGDLSVYWYQQSLDQGLQFLIQYYNGEERAKGNILERFSAQQFPDLHSELNLSSLELGDSALYFCASSATKSNEKLFFGSGTQLSVL.

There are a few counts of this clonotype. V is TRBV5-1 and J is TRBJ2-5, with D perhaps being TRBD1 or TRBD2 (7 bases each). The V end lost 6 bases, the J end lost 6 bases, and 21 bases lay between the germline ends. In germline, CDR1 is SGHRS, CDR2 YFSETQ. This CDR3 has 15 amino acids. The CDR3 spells CASTLRTGEGKTQYF. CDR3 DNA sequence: TGCGCCAGCACCCTCAGAACAGGGGAGGGAAAGACCCAGTACTTC.

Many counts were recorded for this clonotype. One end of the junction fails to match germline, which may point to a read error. The CDR3 DNA sequence: TGTGCCAGCAGCCAAGATGGGGGTAACTATGGCTACACCTTC. Translation: CASSQDGGNYGYTF. V and J are TRBV4-3 and TRBJ1-2; D might be TRBD1 (5 bases). The germline CDR1 and CDR2 sequences are LGHNA and YSLEER. The CDR3 sequence is 14 residues long.

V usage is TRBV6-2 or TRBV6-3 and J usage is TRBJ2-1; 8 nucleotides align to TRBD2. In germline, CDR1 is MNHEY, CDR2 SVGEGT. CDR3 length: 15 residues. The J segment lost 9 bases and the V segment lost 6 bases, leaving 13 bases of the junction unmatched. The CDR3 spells CASRDSGVTLGEQFF. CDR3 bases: TGTGCCAGCAGAGATAGCGGGGTAACGCTCGGTGAGCAGTTCTTC.

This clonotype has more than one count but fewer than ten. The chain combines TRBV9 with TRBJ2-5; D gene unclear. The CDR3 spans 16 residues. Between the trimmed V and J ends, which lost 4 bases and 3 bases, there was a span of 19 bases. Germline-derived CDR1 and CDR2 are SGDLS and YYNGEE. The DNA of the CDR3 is TGTGCCAGCAGCTTTACCGACGGGCCACATGAAGAGACCCAGTACTTC. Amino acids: CASSFTDGPHEETQYF.

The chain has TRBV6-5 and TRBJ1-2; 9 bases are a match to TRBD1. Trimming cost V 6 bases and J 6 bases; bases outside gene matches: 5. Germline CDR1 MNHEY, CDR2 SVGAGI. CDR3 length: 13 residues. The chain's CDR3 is CASRDRDRDGYTF. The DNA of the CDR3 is TGTGCCAGCAGGGACCGGGACAGGGATGGCTACACCTTC.

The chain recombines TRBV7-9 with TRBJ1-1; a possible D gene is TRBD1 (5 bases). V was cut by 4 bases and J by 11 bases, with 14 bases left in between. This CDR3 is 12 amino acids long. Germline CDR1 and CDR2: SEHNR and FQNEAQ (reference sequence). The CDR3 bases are TGTGCCAGCAGCTGGGACTCCCCGGCGGCTTTCTTT. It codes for CASSWDSPAAFF.

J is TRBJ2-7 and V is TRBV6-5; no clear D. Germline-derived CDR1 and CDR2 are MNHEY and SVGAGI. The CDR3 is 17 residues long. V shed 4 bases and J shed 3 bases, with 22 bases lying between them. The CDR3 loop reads CASSSPFGPGIVYEQYF. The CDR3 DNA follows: TGTGCCAGCAGTTCCCCCTTCGGCCCGGGTATAGTCTACGAGCAGTACTTC.

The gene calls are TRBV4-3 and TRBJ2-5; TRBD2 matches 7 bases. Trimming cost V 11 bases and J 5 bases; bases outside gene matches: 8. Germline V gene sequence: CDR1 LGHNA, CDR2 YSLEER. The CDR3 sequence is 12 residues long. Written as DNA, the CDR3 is TGCGCCCTACACGCCGGGAGGGAGACCCAGTACTTC. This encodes CALHAGRETQYF.

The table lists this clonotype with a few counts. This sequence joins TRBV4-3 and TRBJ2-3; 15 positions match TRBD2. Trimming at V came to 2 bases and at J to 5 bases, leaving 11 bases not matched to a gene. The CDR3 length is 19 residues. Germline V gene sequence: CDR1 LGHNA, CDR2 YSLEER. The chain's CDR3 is CASSQTGTSGGLREDTQYF. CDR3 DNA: TGCGCCAGCAGCCAAACCGGGACTAGCGGGGGGCTTCGGGAAGATACGCAGTATTTT.